This T cell receptor (beta chain) was observed in a study of blood T cell repertoires in COVID-19. Overall study: PBMCs, B-cell-depleted T cells, or T cells provided the cDNA or gDNA that made up the material.

Patients of the Seattle cohort, enrolled during active infection, were followed longitudinally. Authors' data handling: Scientists estimated how many nucleated cells there were by amplifying reference gene primers. TCRdb's copy holds only in-frame clones and misses some; the assay was immunoSEQ multiplex PCR. V and J calls and clone size are as listed in that table; D and trimming were resolved from the DNA. The data contain 300,000 to 400,000 clones, approximately 87% of them singletons. The sample consisted of peripheral blood. The clonotype originates from an older woman with COVID-19, enrolled during active disease.

The CDR3 DNA follows: TGTGCCTGGAGTAACCTCAGGGGGCGCGCGAACGAGCAGTACTTC. Residues: CAWSNLRGRANEQYF. This sequence joins TRBV30 and TRBJ2-7; TRBD1 agrees at 8 bases. Germline V CDR1 and CDR2: GTSNPN, SVGIG (reference sequence). Unmatched junction bases numbered 11, after V lost 2 bases and J lost 5 bases. This CDR3 has 15 amino acids.